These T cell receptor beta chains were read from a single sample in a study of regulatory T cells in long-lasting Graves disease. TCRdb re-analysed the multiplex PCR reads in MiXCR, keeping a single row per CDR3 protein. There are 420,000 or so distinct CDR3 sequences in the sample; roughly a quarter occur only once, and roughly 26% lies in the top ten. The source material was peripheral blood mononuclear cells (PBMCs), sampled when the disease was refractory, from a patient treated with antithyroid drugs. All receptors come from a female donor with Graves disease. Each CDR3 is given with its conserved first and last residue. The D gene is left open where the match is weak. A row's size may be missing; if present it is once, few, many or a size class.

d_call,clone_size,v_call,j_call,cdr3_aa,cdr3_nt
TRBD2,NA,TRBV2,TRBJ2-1,CASMPYRGLARDNEQFF,TGTGCCAGCATGCCTTACCGAGGACTAGCCAGAGACAATGAGCAGTTCTTC
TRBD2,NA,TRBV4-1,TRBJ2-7,CASSHLAGYSYEQYF,TGCGCCAGCAGCCACCTAGCGGGGTACTCCTACGAGCAGTACTTC
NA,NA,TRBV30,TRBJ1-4,CAWSASDPGQSTNVKLFF,TGTGCCTGGAGTGCCTCTGACCCGGGACAATCAACTAATGTAAAACTGTTTTTT
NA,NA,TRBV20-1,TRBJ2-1,CSASGVPGRGGDEQFF,TGCAGTGCGAGTGGAGTTCCGGGGCGGGGCGGGGATGAGCAGTTCTTC
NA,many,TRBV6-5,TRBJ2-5,CASSYRDETQYF,TGTGCCAGCAGTTACCGGGACGAGACCCAGTACTTC
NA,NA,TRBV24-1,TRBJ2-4,CATSDPTVAKNIQYF,TGTGCCACCAGTGATCCGACGGTAGCCAAAAACATTCAGTACTTC
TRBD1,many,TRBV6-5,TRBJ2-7,CASSYGFPDRGSEQYF,TGTGCCAGCAGTTACGGGTTTCCGGACAGGGGGAGCGAGCAGTACTTC
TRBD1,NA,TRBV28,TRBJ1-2,CASSNAGGGYGYTF,TGTGCCAGCAGTAACGCAGGGGGCGGCTATGGCTACACCTTC
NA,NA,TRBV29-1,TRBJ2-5,CSVVLGTDQETQYF,TGCAGCGTCGTATTGGGGACGGACCAAGAGACCCAGTACTTC
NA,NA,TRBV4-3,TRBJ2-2,CASSERPSNTGELFF,TGCGCCAGCAGCGAGCGGCCCTCGAACACCGGGGAGCTGTTTTTT
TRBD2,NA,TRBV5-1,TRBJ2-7,CASSLTGAGGAYEQYF,TGCGCCAGCAGCTTGACTGGAGCGGGAGGTGCCTACGAGCAGTACTTC
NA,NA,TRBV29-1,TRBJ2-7,CSVWDNSYEQYF,TGCAGCGTTTGGGACAACTCCTACGAGCAGTACTTC
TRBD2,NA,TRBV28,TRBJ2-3,CASSPGLGTDTQYF,TGTGCCAGCAGTCCGGGACTAGGCACAGATACGCAGTATTTT
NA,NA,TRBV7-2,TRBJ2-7,CASSLVGPSSVRSYEQYF,TGTGCCAGCAGCTTAGTAGGGCCCTCTAGTGTGAGGTCCTACGAGCAGTACTTC
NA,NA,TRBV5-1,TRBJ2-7,CASSLRGARHEQYF,TGCGCCAGCAGCTTGCGGGGGGCGCGCCACGAGCAGTACTTC
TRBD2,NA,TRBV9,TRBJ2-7,CASSASGLAVVYEQYF,TGTGCCAGCAGCGCCTCCGGACTAGCGGTAGTCTACGAGCAGTACTTC
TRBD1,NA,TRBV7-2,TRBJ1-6,CASSPNRQGVSPLHF,TGTGCCAGCAGCCCCAACAGACAGGGGGTTTCACCCCTCCACTTT
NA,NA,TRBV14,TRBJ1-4,CASSRRGSNEKLFF,TGTGCCAGCAGCCGGCGGGGCTCTAATGAAAAACTGTTTTTT
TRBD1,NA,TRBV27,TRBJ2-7,CASSLLAGGFHEQYF,TGTGCCAGCAGTTTATTGGCAGGGGGCTTCCACGAGCAGTACTTC
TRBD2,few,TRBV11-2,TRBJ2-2,CASSNPGLAGSTGELFF,TGTGCCAGCAGCAATCCTGGACTAGCGGGATCCACCGGGGAGCTGTTTTTT
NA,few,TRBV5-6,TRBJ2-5,CASSLEGRPWRETQYF,TGTGCCAGCAGCTTGGAAGGGAGACCCTGGCGAGAGACCCAGTACTTC
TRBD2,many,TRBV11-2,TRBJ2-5,CASSLDRLAASQYF,TGTGCCAGCAGCTTAGATCGACTAGCGGCTTCCCAGTACTTC
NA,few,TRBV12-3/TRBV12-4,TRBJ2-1,CASSSPGRSYEQFF,TGTGCCAGCAGCTCCCCTGGGAGGTCGTATGAGCAGTTCTTC
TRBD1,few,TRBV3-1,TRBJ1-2,CASSRTGDIYGYTF,TGTGCCAGCAGCCGCACAGGGGATATATATGGCTACACCTTC